A selection of T cell receptor beta chains follows, all from one sample in a study of T-cell reconstitution after alpha-beta-depleted transplantation in children. Using its own MiXCR run on the PCR reads, TCRdb lists one record per CDR3 protein. The data show about 420,000 distinct CDR3 sequences, roughly a tenth seen once. The sequences come from PBMCs from the stem cell graft donor, collected from the stem cell graft. The receptors come from a human donor who donated a stem cell graft to a child with acute myeloid leukemia. The CDR3 runs from the conserved cysteine through the conserved F or W. A D gene is named only where the DNA matches it firmly. Some rows mark clone size as missing; the rest say once, few, many or name a class of expanded clone.

J gene,clone size,V gene,D gene,CDR3 DNA,CDR3 protein
TRBJ2-3,few,TRBV20-1,TRBD1,TGCAGTGCTAGTCCAGGGGGTTTCGCAGATACGCAGTATTTT,CSASPGGFADTQYF
TRBJ2-7,many,TRBV20-1,.,TGCAGTGCTAGCCGGGGCCCCTACGAGCAGTACTTC,CSASRGPYEQYF
TRBJ2-7,.,TRBV7-9,TRBD2,TGTGCCAGCAGCGGCGGGACTAGCGGGAACTACGAGCAGTACTTC,CASSGGTSGNYEQYF
TRBJ1-2,many,TRBV6-1,.,TGTGCCAGCAGTCCGTTACTTGCCGAAACTAACTATGGCTACACCTTC,CASSPLLAETNYGYTF
TRBJ2-1,.,TRBV25-1,TRBD2,TGTGCCAGCAGTGAAACCACTAGCGGGGTCTACAATGAGCAGTTCTTC,CASSETTSGVYNEQFF
TRBJ2-5,many,TRBV12-3/TRBV12-4,.,TGTGCCAGCAGTTTAATCGTCGGACCCCAAGAGACCCAGTACTTC,CASSLIVGPQETQYF
TRBJ2-3,few,TRBV7-2,TRBD2,TGTGCCAGCAGGCCCGGGACTAGCGTCACAGATACGCAGTATTTT,CASRPGTSVTDTQYF
TRBJ1-6,.,TRBV7-2,.,TGTGCCAGCAGGTCCCGGGACAAAGGAGGTGATTCACCCCTCCACTTT,CASRSRDKGGDSPLHF
TRBJ2-1,few,TRBV9,TRBD2,TGTGCCAGCAGCGTAGTTGGCGGACTAGCGGACAATGAGCAGTTCTTC,CASSVVGGLADNEQFF
TRBJ2-2,few,TRBV6-2/TRBV6-3,.,TGTGCCAGCAGTTGGGGGGCGCCGGGCACCGGGGAGCTGTTTTTT,CASSWGAPGTGELFF
TRBJ2-7,.,TRBV4-2,.,TGTGCCAGCAGCCAAGAGTTCTCGGCAGCCTACGAGCAGTACTTC,CASSQEFSAAYEQYF
TRBJ1-1,.,TRBV29-1,.,TGCAGCGTTGAAGATGGGGGACGAGGTGAAGCTTTCTTT,CSVEDGGRGEAFF
TRBJ2-3,few,TRBV12-3/TRBV12-4,.,TGTGCCAGCAGGAGGGTCCGCACAGATACGCAGTATTTT,CASRRVRTDTQYF
TRBJ2-5,few,TRBV7-2,.,TGTGCCAGCACCCGTTCGATAGGCGGGGAGACCCAGTACTTC,CASTRSIGGETQYF
TRBJ2-3,.,TRBV6-1,.,TGTGCCAGCAGTGAACATGTGGCAGGAGATACGCAGTATTTT,CASSEHVAGDTQYF
TRBJ2-2,few,TRBV4-3,TRBD2,TGCGCCAGCAGCCAAGATGGCGGGGGGAACACCGGGGAGCTGTTTTTT,CASSQDGGGNTGELFF
TRBJ2-1,.,TRBV20-1,TRBD2,TGCAGTGCTCAGATAGCGGGAGGAATAGATGAGCAGTTCTTC,CSAQIAGGIDEQFF
TRBJ1-2,.,TRBV5-8,.,TGTGCCAGCAGTCCCAGGGCTGGCTATGGCTACACCTTC,CASSPRAGYGYTF
TRBJ1-5,.,TRBV20-1,.,TGCAGTGCTAGAGTAGGGCAGAACAATCAGCCCCAGCATTTT,CSARVGQNNQPQHF
TRBJ1-1,few,TRBV10-3,TRBD1,TGTGCCATCAGATCGGACAGGGGGGTGAACACTGAAGCTTTCTTT,CAIRSDRGVNTEAFF
TRBJ1-2,few,TRBV20-1,.,TGCAGTGCTAGAGATTGGGACGAGAGTAACTATGGCTACACCTTC,CSARDWDESNYGYTF
TRBJ2-7,.,TRBV6-1,.,TGTGCCAGCAGTGAAGTTAGGCGCGAGCAGTACTTC,CASSEVRREQYF
TRBJ2-5,few,TRBV20-1,TRBD2,TGCAGTGCTAGAGATATAAGCGGGAGGTTTGATGAGACCCAGTACTTC,CSARDISGRFDETQYF
TRBJ2-2,many,TRBV7-2,.,TGTGCCAGCAGCTTAGTGCAGACTAGGGTGGAGCTGTTTTTT,CASSLVQTRVELFF
TRBJ2-5,many,TRBV20-1,.,TGCAGTGCCATAGCAGCCCCCGGGGGACGAGGGACCCAGTACTTC,CSAIAAPGGRGTQYF
TRBJ2-7,few,TRBV6-1,TRBD1,TGTGCCAGCAGAGAGACAGGGGCCGACGAGCAGTACTTC,CASRETGADEQYF
TRBJ2-3,few,TRBV7-2,.,TGTGCCAGCAGCTTATTGGCGGCACATAGCACAGATACGCAGTATTTT,CASSLLAAHSTDTQYF
TRBJ2-1,.,TRBV20-1,TRBD2,TGCAGTGCTAGAACCGTAAGCGGGAGCTCCTACAATGAGCAGTTCTTC,CSARTVSGSSYNEQFF
TRBJ2-5,many,TRBV5-1,TRBD2,TGCGCCAGCAGGCCTAGCGGGGGAACCCAGGAGACCCAGTACTTC,CASRPSGGTQETQYF
TRBJ2-1,.,TRBV6-2/TRBV6-3,.,TGTGCCAGCAGTGAGGCTTTGAGGGCCCATGAGCAGTTCTTC,CASSEALRAHEQFF
TRBJ2-7,few,TRBV7-9,.,TGTGCCAGCAGCTCTCCCCCAGTACAGGCTTACGAGCAGTACTTC,CASSSPPVQAYEQYF
TRBJ2-7,.,TRBV7-2,.,TGTGCCAGCAGCCGGTGGGGAGGACAGGCCTACGAGCAGTACTTC,CASSRWGGQAYEQYF
TRBJ2-1,many,TRBV7-3,.,TGTGCCAGCAGCTCGACCGGGACAATGAATGAGCAGTTCTTC,CASSSTGTMNEQFF
TRBJ1-6,.,TRBV10-3,TRBD1,TGTGCCATCAGAGCTGGGACAGATAATTCACCCCTCCACTTT,CAIRAGTDNSPLHF
TRBJ2-5,.,TRBV5-4,.,TGTGCCAGCAGCTTGCCCAATGTCCAAGAGACCCAGTACTTC,CASSLPNVQETQYF
TRBJ2-5,few,TRBV7-2,TRBD1,TGTGCCAGCAGCTCCCGGGACAGGGGGACCCAGTACTTC,CASSSRDRGTQYF
TRBJ2-3,.,TRBV29-1,.,TGCAGCGGGTCCATAGGAGATACGCAGTATTTT,CSGSIGDTQYF
TRBJ2-3,.,TRBV5-1,TRBD2,TGCGCCAGCAGCTTGCTGGGACTAGCGGGGACAAGCACAGATACGCAGTATTTT,CASSLLGLAGTSTDTQYF
TRBJ2-7,.,TRBV29-1,.,TGCAGCGTTGAACCCCGGGGGCGGTCGAGCTCCTACGAGCAGTACTTC,CSVEPRGRSSSYEQYF
TRBJ2-1,many,TRBV7-3,.,TGTGCCAGCAGCCTAAATAGTGGCAATGAGCAGTTCTTC,CASSLNSGNEQFF
TRBJ2-5,few,TRBV12-3/TRBV12-4,TRBD2,TGTGCCAGCAGTTTTGGGACTAGCCCTGAGACCCAGTACTTC,CASSFGTSPETQYF
TRBJ2-7,many,TRBV10-2,TRBD2,TGCGCCAGCAGAACTAGCGGTGCGGGGGAGCAGTACTTC,CASRTSGAGEQYF
TRBJ1-1,few,TRBV12-3/TRBV12-4,.,TGTGCCAGCAGTTTAAGTAGCCGGACTGAAGCTTTCTTT,CASSLSSRTEAFF
TRBJ2-5,many,TRBV6-5,.,TGTGCCAGCAGTTATGGAACAGGAGAAGAGACCCAGTACTTC,CASSYGTGEETQYF
TRBJ2-3,many,TRBV24-1,.,TGTGCCACCAGTGATGGTGACGCCGGACTCTATAGCACAGATACGCAGTATTTT,CATSDGDAGLYSTDTQYF
TRBJ2-1,few,TRBV12-3/TRBV12-4,.,TGTGCCAGCAGCCCCACTGGTTCACGTTACAATGAGCAGTTCTTC,CASSPTGSRYNEQFF
TRBJ2-1,few,TRBV12-3/TRBV12-4,TRBD2,TGTGCCAGCAGAATCGGGACTAGCGATTACAATGAGCAGTTCTTC,CASRIGTSDYNEQFF
TRBJ1-5,many,TRBV4-1,.,TGCGCCAGCAGCCAGGGGGGATTTTCCGGCGGGAGAAATCAGCCCCAGCATTTT,CASSQGGFSGGRNQPQHF
TRBJ2-2,few,TRBV20-1,.,TGCAGTGCCGCGACGAACAAGAACACCGGGGAGCTGTTTTTT,CSAATNKNTGELFF
TRBJ2-1,few,TRBV7-2,.,TGTGCCAGCAGCTTAGAGGGCTCGAGCTCCTACAATGAGCAGTTCTTC,CASSLEGSSSYNEQFF
TRBJ1-2,many,TRBV7-9,.,TGTGCCGGGGCTTCCCGGTCCTATGGCTACACCTTC,CAGASRSYGYTF
TRBJ2-7,few,TRBV5-1,.,TGCGCCAGCAGGGTTTCGGGCTCCTACGAGCAGTACTTC,CASRVSGSYEQYF
TRBJ1-3,many,TRBV7-2,TRBD1,TGTGCCAGCAGCTTAACAGGGGACGGCACCATATATTTT,CASSLTGDGTIYF